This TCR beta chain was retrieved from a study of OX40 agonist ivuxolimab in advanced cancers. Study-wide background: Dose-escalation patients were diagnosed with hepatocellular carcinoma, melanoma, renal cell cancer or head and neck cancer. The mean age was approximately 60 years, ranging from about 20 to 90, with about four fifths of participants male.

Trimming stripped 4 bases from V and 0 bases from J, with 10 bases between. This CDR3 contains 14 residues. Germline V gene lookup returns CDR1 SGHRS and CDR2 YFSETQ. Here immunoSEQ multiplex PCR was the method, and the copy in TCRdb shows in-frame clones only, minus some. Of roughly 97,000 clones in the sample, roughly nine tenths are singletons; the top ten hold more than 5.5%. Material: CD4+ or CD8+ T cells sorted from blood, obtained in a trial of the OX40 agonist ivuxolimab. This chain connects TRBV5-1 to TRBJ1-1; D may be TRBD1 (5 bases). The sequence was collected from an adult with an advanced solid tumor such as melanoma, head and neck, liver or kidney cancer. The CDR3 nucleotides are TGCGCCAGCAGCGCCGGGACTTTGAACACTGAAGCTTTCTTT. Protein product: CASSAGTLNTEAFF.